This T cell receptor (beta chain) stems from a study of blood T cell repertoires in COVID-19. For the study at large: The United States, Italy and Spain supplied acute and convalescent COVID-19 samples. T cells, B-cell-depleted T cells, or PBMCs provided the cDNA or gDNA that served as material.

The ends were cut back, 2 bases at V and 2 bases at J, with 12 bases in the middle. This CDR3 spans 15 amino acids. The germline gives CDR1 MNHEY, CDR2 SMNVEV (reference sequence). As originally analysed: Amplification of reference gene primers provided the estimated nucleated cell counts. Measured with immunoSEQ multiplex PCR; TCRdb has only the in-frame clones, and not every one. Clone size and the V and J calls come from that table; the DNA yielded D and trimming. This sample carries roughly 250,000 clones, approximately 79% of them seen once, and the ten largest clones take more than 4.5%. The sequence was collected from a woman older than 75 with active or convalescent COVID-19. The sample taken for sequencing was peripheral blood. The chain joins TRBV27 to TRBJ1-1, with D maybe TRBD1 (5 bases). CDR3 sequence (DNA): TGTGCCAGCAGTTTACAAGGGGCTCTAAACACTGAAGCTTTCTTT. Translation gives CASSLQGALNTEAFF.